The 14 T cell receptor beta chains below all came from one sample that was sequenced in a study of molecular identifiers for immune sequencing clone quantification. A single record per CDR3 protein comes from TCRdb applying MiXCR to the PCR reads. This sample yields approximately 500,000 distinct CDR3 sequences, of which about 25% are seen a single time; under 0.8% belongs to the top ten. Sequencing was done on a sample of naive CD8+ T cells from blood, with Jurkat cell RNA spiked in. Subset indicated: FACS-sorted CD8+CD4-CCR7+CD45RA+ naive T cells. The receptors shown here come from a human donor in good health. Some libraries in this study had Jurkat cell RNA spiked in.

CDR3 loop: CASSSESEDQPQHF. The CDR3 bases are TGTGCCAGCAGCTCGGAGTCCGAGGATCAGCCCCAGCATTTT. The chain combines TRBV7-9 with TRBJ1-5; D is undetermined. The CDR3 contains 14 residues. Germline loops: CDR1 SEHNR, CDR2 FQNEAQ (reference sequence). V lost 4 bases and J lost 5, with 12 bases in between.

The chain links TRBV6-5 to TRBJ2-3, with TRBD1 matching 9 bases. V lost 3 bases and J lost 2; bases outside the gene matches: 6. CDR1 MNHEY and CDR2 SVGAGI come from the germline V gene. The CDR3 is made up of 16 amino acids. The CDR3 sequence: CASSYWTGDNTDTQYF. CDR3 bases: TGTGCCAGCAGTTATTGGACAGGGGACAACACAGATACGCAGTATTTT.

This clonotype has only a few counts. The genes are TRBV15 and TRBJ2-3, with D maybe TRBD1 (6 bases). Germline V gives CDR1 LNHNV, CDR2 YYDKDF (reference sequence). The CDR3 length is 16 residues. The V and J ends lost 5 bases and 2 bases respectively, with 17 bases between them. This CDR3 reads CATSRGQSGLTDTQYF. The CDR3, as DNA: TGTGCCACCAGCCGAGGACAGTCAGGACTCACAGATACGCAGTATTTT.

This clonotype was recorded at least ten times. The chain's CDR3 is CASRGFTSADTQYF. CDR3 sequence (DNA): TGTGCCAGCAGGGGATTTACCAGCGCAGATACGCAGTATTTT. The genes are TRBV28 and TRBJ2-3; no clear D gene. Germline V gene lookup returns CDR1 MDHEN and CDR2 SYDVKM. V was clipped by 6 bases and J by 4 bases, with 14 bases between them. The CDR3 is made up of 14 amino acids.

The chain links TRBV12-3 or TRBV12-4 to TRBJ2-3; D is undetermined. The CDR3 has 14 residues. Trimming removed 4 bases from V and 2 bases from J, with 10 bases in between. The CDR3 protein is CASSSEFNTDTQYF. DNA of the CDR3: TGTGCCAGCAGTTCCGAATTCAACACAGATACGCAGTATTTT.

This clonotype appeared a few times. This chain links TRBV7-2 with TRBJ2-7; TRBD2 agrees at 15 bases. The CDR3 runs 17 residues. Unmatched junction bases numbered 8, after V lost 4 bases and J lost 4 bases. Germline V lookup: CDR1 SGHTA, CDR2 FQGNSA. The CDR3 spells CASSSGLAGGALYEQYF. CDR3 sequence (DNA): TGTGCCAGCAGCTCCGGACTAGCGGGAGGGGCCCTATACGAGCAGTACTTC.

J is TRBJ1-3 and V is TRBV12-3 or TRBV12-4; no firm D call. This CDR3 is built from 14 residues. Trimming stripped 6 bases from V and 9 bases from J, with 18 bases between. CDR3 in DNA: TGTGCCAGCAGGACCGGTTCTGGAGGGAGCACCATATATTTT. As protein: CASRTGSGGSTIYF.

This chain uses TRBV13 with TRBJ2-2; D tentatively fits TRBD1 or TRBD2 (6 bases each). CDR3 length equals 13 residues. The germline V gene encodes CDR1 PRHDT and CDR2 FYEKMQ (reference sequence). The CDR3 is CAARGGPSGELFF. The CDR3 nucleotides read TGTGCAGCGAGAGGGGGGCCCAGCGGGGAGCTGTTTTTT.

For this clonotype: Possible read error: a much larger clone is one base away. The genes are TRBV3-1 and TRBJ1-5; D is ambiguous. Germline assignment: CDR1 LGHDT and CDR2 YNNKEL (reference sequence). This CDR3 spans 17 amino acids. Here the CDR3 reads CASSQGVRYFDNRPQHF. The CDR3 DNA follows: TGTGCCAGCAGCCAGGGAGTTCGGTACTTCGACAATCGGCCCCAGCATTTT. The whole variable domain, filled in from reference TRBV3-1 and TRBJ1-5, reads DTAVSQTPKYLVTQMGNDKSIKCEQNLGHDTMYWYKQDSKKFLKIMFSYNNKELIINETVPNRFSPKSPDKAHLNLHINSLELGDSAVYFCASSQGVRYFDNRPQHFGDGTRLSIL.

This chain joins TRBV6-5 and TRBJ2-1, with D uncertain. This CDR3 spans 16 amino acids. The V gene lost 5 bases and the J gene lost 2 bases, with 16 bases spanning the gap. CDR1 MNHEY and CDR2 SVGAGI come from the germline V gene. The CDR3, as DNA: TGTGCCAGCAGTCCGGAGAGTGGGGTGGCCTACAATGAGCAGTTCTTC. Translated, it gives CASSPESGVAYNEQFF.

This clonotype occurred a few times. Written as DNA, the CDR3 is TGTGCCAGCAGTGCGGGACTCCGCCACAATGAGCAGTTCTTC. It specifies CASSAGLRHNEQFF. This chain links TRBV28 with TRBJ2-1; maybe TRBD2 (6 bases). The V gene lost 5 bases and the J gene lost 5 bases, with 13 bases spanning the gap. CDR1 and CDR2 from the germline V gene are MDHEN and SYDVKM. CDR3 size: 14 residues. Together with reference TRBV28 and TRBJ2-1, the CDR3 gives the full variable domain: DVKVTQSSRYLVKRTGEKVFLECVQDMDHENMFWYRQDPGLGLRLIYFSYDVKMKEKGDIPEGYSVSREKKERFSLILESASTNQTSMYLCASSAGLRHNEQFFGPGTRLTVL.

A few counts support this clonotype. The chain couples TRBV4-3 to TRBJ2-4; a possible D gene is TRBD1 (5 bases). Per the germline V gene, CDR1 is LGHNA and CDR2 is YSLEER. V lost 4 bases to trimming and J lost 8 bases, with 18 bases between them. The length of the CDR3 is 15 residues. CDR3 DNA sequence: TGCGCCAGCAGCCCGTACTGGCAGGGATCGGACATTCAGTACTTC. Amino acids: CASSPYWQGSDIQYF.

The sample holds a few counts of this clonotype. V usage is TRBV27 and J usage is TRBJ2-2; D may be TRBD1 or TRBD2 (5 bases each). Deletions cut 5 bases from V and 6 bases from J, with 16 bases between. Looked up from germline, CDR1 is MNHEY and CDR2 is SMNVEV (reference sequence). This CDR3 is built from 15 residues. CDR3 protein: CASSTGTIRAGELFF. The CDR3 coding sequence is TGTGCCAGCAGTACCGGGACGATCAGGGCCGGGGAGCTGTTTTTT.

This clonotype has more than one count but fewer than ten. The chain uses TRBV10-3 and TRBJ1-1; TRBD1 matches 7 bases. The J segment lost 1 base and the V segment lost 11 bases, leaving 7 bases of the junction unmatched. CDR1 and CDR2 (germline): ENHRY, SYGVKD. The CDR3 covers 13 residues. CDR3 sequence: CAVRQGPNTEAFF. The CDR3 region has the DNA TGTGCCGTGCGACAGGGACCGAACACTGAAGCTTTCTTT.